Listed below are T cell receptor beta chains from one sample, sequenced in a study of blood T cell repertoires in COVID-19. Sequencing used immunoSEQ multiplex PCR; TCRdb keeps in-frame clones, though not all of them. The data hold over 250,000 clones, with around 92% observed a single time. Sequencing was done on a sample of peripheral blood. The source is a person aged 18 to 30 with COVID-19, enrolled during active disease. Both conserved end residues are part of each CDR3.

v_call	cdr3_aa
TRBV28	CASSLGRGNTEAFF
TRBV27	CASSPTGGPPWGTEAFF
TRBV5-1	CASSLYSFDTQYF
TRBV11-2	CASSRVVTGETQYF
TRBV19	CASSAGTGRSYEQYF
TRBV7-9	CASSEAGGQGNEQFF
TRBV19	CASSRRGETTYEQYF
TRBV2	CASRGLVGETQYF
TRBV15	CATSHRTLNEKLFF
TRBV24-1	CATSELRGGTDTQYF
TRBV4-1	CASSQDLAGGASYEQYF
TRBV27	CASGVLTGTGVSYEQYF
TRBV7-2	CASSLGTSGNEQFF
TRBV19	CASSVAGSSYNEQFF
TRBV19	CASSSARGAAGELFF
TRBV5-1	CASRLWGQRNTGELFF
TRBV12-5	CASGLDYTGELFF
TRBV5-1	CASSPESQGWYGYTF
TRBV25-1	CASSDAVNTEAFF
TRBV5-6	CASSLGTDGYTF
TRBV27	CASSLAWNTGELFF
TRBV27	CASRKTVVNTEAFF
TRBV7-9	CASALGGEETQYF
TRBV19	CASSQHSNQPQHF
TRBV4-1	CASSYSGASGMGETQYF
TRBV5-4	CASSPGQGVNYGYTF
TRBV11-3	CASSLVGTSAYNEQFF
TRBV13	CASSPLATEAFF
TRBV12-5	CASGRGGNTGELFF
TRBV27	CASSSWTGVGTEAFF
TRBV7-9	CASSLPSRLAGSTDTQYF
TRBV19	CASSLRVFNEQFF
TRBV5-4	CASSLKGQGASGYTF
TRBV28	CASRRQGGGYTF
TRBV4-3	CASSQVPWGQVNTGELFF
TRBV21-1	CASSRTEQRSVYPNTEAFF
TRBV5-1	CASSLTGEETQYF
TRBV24-1	CATSNPQGSSQPQHF
TRBV5-4	CASSQDRDRGWHNSPLHF
TRBV24-1	CATSDRSSGGVDTQYF
TRBV4-1	CASSQVIGGEQFF
TRBV6-5	CASRATQGGNTIYF
TRBV2	CASGTSLFF
TRBV2	CASSDLEQFF
TRBV6-6	CASSPQTGVEAFF
TRBV6-4	CASSDQWGGPQHF
TRBV12-5	CASQAVGTGELFF
TRBV5-1	CASRPGGTGAYEQYF
TRBV2	CASSEGGSQETQYF
TRBV9	CASSQTSGRGHEQFF
TRBV2	CASSEHEGSGQETQYF
TRBV29-1	CSVELNNEQFF
TRBV19	CASYIDTHYGYTF
TRBV19	CASTRQSSNNEQFF